Listed below are T cell receptor beta chains from one sample, sequenced in a study of shared clonotypes between healthy human individuals. Here immunoSEQ multiplex PCR was the method, and the copy in TCRdb shows in-frame clones only, minus some. The table shows roughly 2,000,000 clones, with about 94% occurring only once. The sequenced sample was naive CD8+ T cells from PBMCs. These TCRs come from a man aged 18 to 29 in good health. Some clones in this sample may be carry-over from other donors' samples. Both conserved end residues are part of each CDR3. D genes are given only for firm matches. Clone size is stated in some rows and not others, as once, few, many or a class when expanded.

J gene | D gene | V gene | clone size | CDR3 length | CDR3 protein | CDR3 DNA
TRBJ2-5 | TRBD2 | TRBV11-1 | NA | 13 | CASGAGGRETQYF | TGTGCCAGCGGGGCGGGAGGTCGGGAGACCCAGTACTTC
TRBJ2-1 | NA | TRBV28 | NA | 13 | CATLRGSYNEQFF | TGTGCCACCCTGAGGGGAAGCTACAATGAGCAGTTCTTC
TRBJ2-7 | NA | TRBV14 | NA | 17 | CASSHENGTLPPYEQYF | TGTGCCAGCAGCCATGAAAACGGGACACTACCCCCCTACGAGCAGTACTTC
TRBJ2-7 | TRBD2 | TRBV9 | NA | 14 | CASSESGATYEQYF | TGTGCCAGCAGCGAGAGCGGGGCCACCTACGAGCAGTACTTC
TRBJ2-4 | NA | TRBV7-9 | NA | 14 | CASSSPTAKNIQYF | TGTGCCAGCAGCTCCCCGACAGCCAAAAACATTCAGTACTTC
TRBJ2-7 | NA | TRBV7-2 | once | 13 | CASSPLLSYEQYF | TGTGCCAGCAGCCCCCTGCTCAGTTACGAGCAGTACTTC
TRBJ2-7 | TRBD2 | TRBV4-2 | NA | 16 | CASSQVPSGSHYEQYF | TGTGCCAGCAGCCAAGTTCCGAGCGGGAGCCACTACGAGCAGTACTTC
TRBJ1-4 | NA | TRBV7-2 | NA | 11 | CASSQGEKLFF | TGTGCCAGCTCTCAGGGAGAAAAACTGTTTTTT
TRBJ1-1 | TRBD1 | TRBV2 | NA | 16 | CASSAVKGQGGPEAFF | TGTGCCAGCAGTGCTGTCAAAGGACAGGGGGGCCCTGAAGCTTTCTTT
TRBJ2-7 | NA | TRBV11-2 | NA | 11 | CASSLVGEQYF | TGTGCCAGCAGCTTAGTCGGAGAGCAGTACTTC
TRBJ2-7 | NA | TRBV14 | once | 12 | CASSSSDYEQYF | TGTGCCAGCAGCTCTTCAGACTACGAGCAGTACTTC
TRBJ1-1 | TRBD1 | TRBV6-6 | NA | 13 | CASNPDRGTEAFF | TGTGCCAGCAACCCAGACAGGGGCACTGAAGCTTTCTTT
TRBJ2-7 | NA | TRBV27 | NA | 14 | CASSFWGLPGEQYF | TGTGCCAGCAGTTTCTGGGGCCTACCTGGCGAGCAGTACTTC
TRBJ2-1 | NA | TRBV4-1 | NA | 13 | CASSQSSYNEQFF | TGCGCCAGCAGCCAGTCTAGCTACAATGAGCAGTTCTTC
TRBJ2-7 | TRBD1 | TRBV7-8 | NA | 15 | CASSLARDSNYEQYF | TGTGCCAGCAGCTTAGCCCGGGACAGCAACTACGAGCAGTACTTC
TRBJ2-7 | NA | TRBV2 | NA | 16 | CASSERRADALSEPYF | TGTGCCAGCAGTGAACGGCGAGCGGACGCCCTATCGGAGCCGTACTTC
TRBJ2-3 | NA | TRBV29-1 | NA | 11 | CSVLSTDTQYF | TGCAGCGTTTTAAGCACAGATACGCAGTATTTT
TRBJ2-1 | TRBD2 | TRBV27 | NA | 15 | CASSTGTSGMVEQFF | TGTGCCAGCAGTACCGGGACTAGCGGGATGGTTGAGCAGTTCTTC
TRBJ1-5 | NA | TRBV6-1 | NA | 15 | CASSPYVTGNQPQHF | TGTGCCAGCAGTCCCTACGTGACCGGCAATCAGCCCCAGCATTTT
TRBJ1-2 | NA | TRBV30 | NA | 15 | CAWRDPLGENYGYTF | TGTGCCTGGAGGGACCCCTTGGGGGAGAACTATGGCTACACCTTC
TRBJ1-1 | NA | TRBV6-1 | NA | 17 | CASSDPDRLSWATEAFF | TGTGCCAGCAGTGACCCAGACAGATTGTCATGGGCCACTGAAGCTTTCTTT
TRBJ1-2 | NA | TRBV10-3 | NA | 17 | CAISSETRVDAYYGYTF | TGTGCCATCAGTTCTGAGACCAGGGTCGACGCGTACTATGGCTACACCTTC